This paragraph reports one T cell receptor (beta chain). What it recognizes is unknown. This sample is drawn from a study of molecular identifiers for immune sequencing clone quantification. Study-level background: RNA, taken in replicates from around 18,000 or 91,000 naive CD8 cells, was split five ways, with four sequenced. Overall study findings and caveats: Among about a million naive cells, spiked Jurkat TCR RNA from a single cell was reportedly detectable.

Libraries of bulk TCR were made by previously described methods (with listed TCR primers). TCRdb fed the PCR reads into MiXCR, producing one record per CDR3 protein. The table includes approximately 550,000 distinct CDR3 sequences, around 23% detected once. The V segment lost 0 bases and the J segment 6 bases; nucleotides outside the gene matches: 11. Germline CDR1 is MNHEY and CDR2 is SVGEGT. The CDR3 contains 17 residues. Material for sequencing was naive CD8+ T cells from blood, with Jurkat cell RNA spiked in. This sample's subset: FACS-sorted CD8+CD4-CCR7+CD45RA+ naive T cells. The chain employs TRBV6-2 or TRBV6-3 and TRBJ2-3; 8 bases fit TRBD2. The sequence derives from a human donor in good health. Some libraries in this study had Jurkat cell RNA spiked in. CDR3 in DNA: TGTGCCAGCAGTTACTCGGATGAGGTAGCGGGATCTGATACGCAGTATTTT. Translating gives CASSYSDEVAGSDTQYF.